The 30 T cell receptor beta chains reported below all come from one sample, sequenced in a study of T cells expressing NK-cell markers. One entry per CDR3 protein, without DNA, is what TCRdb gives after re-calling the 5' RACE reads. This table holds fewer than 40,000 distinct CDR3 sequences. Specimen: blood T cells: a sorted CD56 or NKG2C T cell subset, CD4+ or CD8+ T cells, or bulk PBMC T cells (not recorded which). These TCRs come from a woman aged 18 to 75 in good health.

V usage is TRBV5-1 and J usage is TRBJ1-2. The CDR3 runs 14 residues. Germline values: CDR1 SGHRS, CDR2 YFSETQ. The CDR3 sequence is CASSLGDFSGGYTF.

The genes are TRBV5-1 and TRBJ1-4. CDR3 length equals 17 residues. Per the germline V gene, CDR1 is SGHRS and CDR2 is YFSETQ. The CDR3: CASSPFVVGATNEKLFF.

CDR3 region: CASSSSTGADNEQFF. The chain couples TRBV7-9 to TRBJ2-1; TCRdb names TRBD1, which stays unverified in the absence of DNA. Germline values: CDR1 SEHNR, CDR2 FQNEAQ (reference sequence). This CDR3 is built from 15 residues.

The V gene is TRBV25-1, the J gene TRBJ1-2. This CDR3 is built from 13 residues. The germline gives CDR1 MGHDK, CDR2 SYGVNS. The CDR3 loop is CASSERGWVGYTF.

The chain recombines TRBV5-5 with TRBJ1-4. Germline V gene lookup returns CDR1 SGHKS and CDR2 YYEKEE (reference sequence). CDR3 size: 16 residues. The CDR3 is CASSLTVGPVNEKLFF.

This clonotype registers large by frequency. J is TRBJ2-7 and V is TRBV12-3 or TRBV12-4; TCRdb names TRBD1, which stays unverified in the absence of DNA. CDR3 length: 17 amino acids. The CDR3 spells CASSAQTRGRGSYEQYF.

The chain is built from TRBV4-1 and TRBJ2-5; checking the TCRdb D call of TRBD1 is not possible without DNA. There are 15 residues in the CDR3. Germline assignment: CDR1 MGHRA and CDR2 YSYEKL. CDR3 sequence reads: CASSHRTGEQETQYF.

The CDR3 is CASSGLLAGGQHNEQFF. The V and J genes are TRBV7-8 and TRBJ2-1; TCRdb proposes TRBD2, but this gene call is untestable without DNA. Germline V gene sequence: CDR1 SGHVS, CDR2 FQNEAQ. This CDR3 has 17 residues.

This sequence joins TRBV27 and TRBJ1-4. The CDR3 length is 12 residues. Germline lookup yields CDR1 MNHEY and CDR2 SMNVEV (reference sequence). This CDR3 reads CASRGGNEKLFF.

CDR3 residues: CASSIDGGGYSNQPQHF. V usage is TRBV7-8 and J usage is TRBJ1-5; without DNA, the TCRdb call of TRBD1 cannot be checked. The CDR3 loop spans 17 amino acids. Germline V gene lookup returns CDR1 SGHVS and CDR2 FQNEAQ. The complete variable domain, with remaining parts taken from reference TRBV7-8 and TRBJ1-5, reads GAGVSQSPRYKVAKRGQDVALRCDPISGHVSLFWYQQALGQGPEFLTYFQNEAQLDKSGLPSDRFFAERPEGSVSTLKIQRTQQEDSAVYLCASSIDGGGYSNQPQHFGDGTRLSIL.

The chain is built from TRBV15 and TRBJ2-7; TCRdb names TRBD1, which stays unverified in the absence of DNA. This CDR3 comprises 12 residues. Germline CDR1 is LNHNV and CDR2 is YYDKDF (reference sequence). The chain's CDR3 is CATSRDRQGKYF.

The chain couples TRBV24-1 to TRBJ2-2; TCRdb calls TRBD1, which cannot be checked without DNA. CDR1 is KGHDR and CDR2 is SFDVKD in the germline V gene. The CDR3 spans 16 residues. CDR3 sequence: CATSDPDRADPGELFF.

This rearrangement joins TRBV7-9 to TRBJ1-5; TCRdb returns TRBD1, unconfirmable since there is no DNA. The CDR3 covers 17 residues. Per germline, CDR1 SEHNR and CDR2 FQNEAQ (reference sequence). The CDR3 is CASSFAGTAYSNQPQHF.

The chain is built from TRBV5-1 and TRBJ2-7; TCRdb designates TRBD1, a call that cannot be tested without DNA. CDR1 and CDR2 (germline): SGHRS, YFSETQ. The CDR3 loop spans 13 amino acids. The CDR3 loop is CASSLDTGKEQYF.

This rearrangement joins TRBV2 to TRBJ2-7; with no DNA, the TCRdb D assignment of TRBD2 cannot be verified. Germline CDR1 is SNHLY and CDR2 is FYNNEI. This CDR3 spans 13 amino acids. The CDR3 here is CASTLGLRYEQYF.

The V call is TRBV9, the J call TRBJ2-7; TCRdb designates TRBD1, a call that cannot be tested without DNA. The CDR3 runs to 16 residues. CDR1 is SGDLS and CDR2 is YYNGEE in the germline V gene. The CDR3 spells CASSVEGQGTIYEQYF.

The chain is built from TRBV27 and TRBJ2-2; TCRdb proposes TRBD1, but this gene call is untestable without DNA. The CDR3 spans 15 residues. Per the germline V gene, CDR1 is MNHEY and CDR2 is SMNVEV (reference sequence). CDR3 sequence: CASSLNGRGTGELFF.

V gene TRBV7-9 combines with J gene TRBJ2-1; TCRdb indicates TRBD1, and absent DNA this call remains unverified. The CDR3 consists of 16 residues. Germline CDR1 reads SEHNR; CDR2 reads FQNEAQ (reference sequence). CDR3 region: CASSLDPRGPYNEQFF.

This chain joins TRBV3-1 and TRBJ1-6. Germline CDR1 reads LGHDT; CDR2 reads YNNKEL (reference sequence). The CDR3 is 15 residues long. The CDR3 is CASSQLGRTNSPLHF.

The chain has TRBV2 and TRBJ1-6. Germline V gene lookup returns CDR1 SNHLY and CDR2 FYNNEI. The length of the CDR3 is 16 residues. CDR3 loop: CASSDMASSYNSPLHF.

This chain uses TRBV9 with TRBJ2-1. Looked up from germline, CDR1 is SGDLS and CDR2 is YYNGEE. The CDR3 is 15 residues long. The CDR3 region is CASSVDGEDYNEQFF.

CDR3 residues: CASSETGAGETQYF. The chain is built from TRBV7-9 and TRBJ2-5; the TCRdb call, TRBD1, lacks DNA for checking. Germline lookup yields CDR1 SEHNR and CDR2 FQNEAQ (reference sequence). The CDR3 sequence is 14 residues long.

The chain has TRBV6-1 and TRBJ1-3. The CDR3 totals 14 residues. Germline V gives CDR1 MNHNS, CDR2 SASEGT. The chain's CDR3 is CASSEDAVGNTIYF.

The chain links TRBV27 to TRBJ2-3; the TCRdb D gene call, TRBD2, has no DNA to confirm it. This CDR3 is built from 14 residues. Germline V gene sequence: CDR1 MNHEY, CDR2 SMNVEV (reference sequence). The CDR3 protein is CASSGLGSTDTQYF.

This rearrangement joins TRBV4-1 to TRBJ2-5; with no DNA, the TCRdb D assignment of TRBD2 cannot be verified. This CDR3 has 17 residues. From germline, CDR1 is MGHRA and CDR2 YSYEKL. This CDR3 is CASSQPRLAGDQETQYF.

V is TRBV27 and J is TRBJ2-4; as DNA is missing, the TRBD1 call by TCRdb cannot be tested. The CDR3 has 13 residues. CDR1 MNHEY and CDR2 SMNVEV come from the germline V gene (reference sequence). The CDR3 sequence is CAAGGTAKNIQYF.

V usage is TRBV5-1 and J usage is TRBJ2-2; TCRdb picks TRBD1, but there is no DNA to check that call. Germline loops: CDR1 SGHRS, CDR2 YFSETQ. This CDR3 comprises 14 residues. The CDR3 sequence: CASSPLTGSGELFF.

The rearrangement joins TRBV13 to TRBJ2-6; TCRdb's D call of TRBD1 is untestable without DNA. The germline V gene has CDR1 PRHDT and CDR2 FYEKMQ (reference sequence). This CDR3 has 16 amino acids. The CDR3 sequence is CASSSTGLSGANVLTF. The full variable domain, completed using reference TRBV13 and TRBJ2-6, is AAGVIQSPRHLIKEKRETATLKCYPIPRHDTVYWYQQGPGQDPQFLISFYEKMQSDKGSIPDRFSAQQFSDYHSELNMSSLELGDSALYFCASSSTGLSGANVLTFGAGSRLTVL.

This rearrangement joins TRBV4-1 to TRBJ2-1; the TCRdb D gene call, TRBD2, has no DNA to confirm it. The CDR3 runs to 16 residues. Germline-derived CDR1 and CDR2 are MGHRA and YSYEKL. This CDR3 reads CASSHAGSTSYNEQFF.

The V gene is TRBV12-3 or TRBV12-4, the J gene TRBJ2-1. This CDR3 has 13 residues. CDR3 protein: CASSFLPDNEQFF.